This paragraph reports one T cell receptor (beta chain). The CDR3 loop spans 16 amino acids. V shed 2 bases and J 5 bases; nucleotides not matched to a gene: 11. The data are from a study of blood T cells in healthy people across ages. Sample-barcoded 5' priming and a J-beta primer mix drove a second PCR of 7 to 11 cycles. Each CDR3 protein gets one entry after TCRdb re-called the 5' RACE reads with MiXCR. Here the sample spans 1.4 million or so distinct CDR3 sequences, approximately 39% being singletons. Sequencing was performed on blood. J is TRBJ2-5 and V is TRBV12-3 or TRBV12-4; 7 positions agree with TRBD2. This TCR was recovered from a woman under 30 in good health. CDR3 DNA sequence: TGTGCCAGCAGTTTAAGGTCTAGCGGATATCCGGAGACCCAGTACTTC. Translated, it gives CASSLRSSGYPETQYF.